This TCR beta chain was profiled in a study of blood T cell repertoires in COVID-19. Germline V gene lookup returns CDR1 SEHNR and CDR2 FQNEAQ (reference sequence). Trimming stripped 2 bases from V and 4 bases from J, with 14 bases between. The CDR3 loop spans 15 amino acids. In the study's own analysis: By means of reference gene primer amplification, nucleated cell counts were estimated. Assay: immunoSEQ multiplex PCR; the TCRdb copy retains only in-frame clones and omits some. V and J calls and clone size are given by that table; D and trimming were obtained from the DNA. This table holds 450,000 or so clones, 70% to 90% found once.

This TCR was sampled from a man aged 18-30 years with COVID-19, enrolled during active disease. This chain connects TRBV7-9 to TRBJ1-1; no definite D call. The sample taken for sequencing was peripheral blood. Written as DNA, the CDR3 is TGTGCCAGCAGCTTAAACCCCGGGGTGGGCACTGAAGCTTTCTTT. The encoded protein is CASSLNPGVGTEAFF. The variable domain in full, completed from reference TRBV7-9 and TRBJ1-1, reads DTGVSQNPRHKITKRGQNVTFRCDPISEHNRLYWYRQTLGQGPEFLTYFQNEAQLEKSRLLSDRFSAERPKGSFSTLEIQRTEQGDSAMYLCASSLNPGVGTEAFFGQGTRLTVV.